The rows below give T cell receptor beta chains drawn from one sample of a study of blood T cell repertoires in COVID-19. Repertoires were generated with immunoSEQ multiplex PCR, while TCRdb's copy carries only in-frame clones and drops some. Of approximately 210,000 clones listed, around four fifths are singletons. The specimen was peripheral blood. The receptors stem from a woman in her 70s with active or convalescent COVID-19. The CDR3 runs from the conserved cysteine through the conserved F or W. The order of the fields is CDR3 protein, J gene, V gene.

cdr3_aa: CASSPQQWTDTQYF
j_call: TRBJ2-3
v_call: TRBV14

cdr3_aa: CAWSPGVLAGEETQYF
j_call: TRBJ2-5
v_call: TRBV30

cdr3_aa: CASSLRLAGGGTDTQYF
j_call: TRBJ2-3
v_call: TRBV3-1/TRBV3-2

cdr3_aa: CASSLARQGAKNIQYF
j_call: TRBJ2-4
v_call: TRBV5-6

cdr3_aa: CAWGTGNSPLHF
j_call: TRBJ1-6
v_call: TRBV30

cdr3_aa: CASSPRDRRGEKLFF
j_call: TRBJ1-4
v_call: TRBV6-5

cdr3_aa: CASSRDFINNEQFF
j_call: TRBJ2-1
v_call: TRBV4-2

cdr3_aa: CASSEWQGGIEKLFF
j_call: TRBJ1-4
v_call: TRBV6-1

cdr3_aa: CASGMGDGGTQYF
j_call: TRBJ2-5
v_call: TRBV5-4

cdr3_aa: CASSQDPTPAGTNEKLFF
j_call: TRBJ1-4
v_call: TRBV4-3

cdr3_aa: CASTLTVTGNTIYF
j_call: TRBJ1-3
v_call: TRBV2

cdr3_aa: CASSLTPNLGQGGEKLFF
j_call: TRBJ1-4
v_call: TRBV7-2

cdr3_aa: CASSLVRGTGEQYF
j_call: TRBJ2-7
v_call: TRBV11-2

cdr3_aa: CASSLWGGQETQYF
j_call: TRBJ2-5
v_call: TRBV7-2

cdr3_aa: CASSLLGVLAGVWETQYF
j_call: TRBJ2-5
v_call: TRBV5-6

cdr3_aa: CASSSLAGLNEKLFF
j_call: TRBJ1-4
v_call: TRBV27

cdr3_aa: CASSDLTGDPTDTQYF
j_call: TRBJ2-3
v_call: TRBV6-1

cdr3_aa: CASSYGGGPTYEQYF
j_call: TRBJ2-7
v_call: TRBV6-5

cdr3_aa: CASSAPGGEPYEQYF
j_call: TRBJ2-7
v_call: TRBV9

cdr3_aa: CASSPARGGALNEQFF
j_call: TRBJ2-1
v_call: TRBV5-4

cdr3_aa: CASTQTGGNTIYF
j_call: TRBJ1-3
v_call: TRBV19

cdr3_aa: CASSETTGTGGNEQYF
j_call: TRBJ2-7
v_call: TRBV10-1

cdr3_aa: CASSLPGLISGANVLTF
j_call: TRBJ2-6
v_call: TRBV5-1

cdr3_aa: CASSVLAGISYNEQFF
j_call: TRBJ2-1
v_call: TRBV5-6

cdr3_aa: CASSPWTPGVGSPLHF
j_call: TRBJ1-6
v_call: TRBV3-1/TRBV3-2

cdr3_aa: CASSFEVGELFF
j_call: TRBJ2-2
v_call: TRBV7-9

cdr3_aa: CASSLSTGKSYEQYF
j_call: TRBJ2-7
v_call: TRBV7-3

cdr3_aa: CASSPAAGTGGASTDTQYF
j_call: TRBJ2-3
v_call: TRBV7-8

cdr3_aa: CASSLQGNTEAFF
j_call: TRBJ1-1
v_call: TRBV5-4

cdr3_aa: CASSLGQGATDTQYF
j_call: TRBJ2-3
v_call: TRBV5-4

cdr3_aa: CASSGWDRPGNTIYF
j_call: TRBJ1-3
v_call: TRBV25-1

cdr3_aa: CASSLGGQRYNSPLHF
j_call: TRBJ1-6
v_call: TRBV5-1

cdr3_aa: CASSLAGGQPQHF
j_call: TRBJ1-5
v_call: TRBV12-3/TRBV12-4

cdr3_aa: CASSRAQGAGEAFF
j_call: TRBJ1-1
v_call: TRBV3-1/TRBV3-2

cdr3_aa: CASSLGVAGDLGQYF
j_call: TRBJ2-3
v_call: TRBV7-6

cdr3_aa: CASRLAGTGKDEQYF
j_call: TRBJ2-7
v_call: TRBV12-2

cdr3_aa: CATSDRQVNQPQHF
j_call: TRBJ1-5
v_call: TRBV24-1

cdr3_aa: CASCHTTLTEAFF
j_call: TRBJ1-1
v_call: TRBV28

cdr3_aa: CASSSGPTGESYNEQFF
j_call: TRBJ2-1
v_call: TRBV5-1

cdr3_aa: CASSRDSLNDEKLFF
j_call: TRBJ1-4
v_call: TRBV5-1